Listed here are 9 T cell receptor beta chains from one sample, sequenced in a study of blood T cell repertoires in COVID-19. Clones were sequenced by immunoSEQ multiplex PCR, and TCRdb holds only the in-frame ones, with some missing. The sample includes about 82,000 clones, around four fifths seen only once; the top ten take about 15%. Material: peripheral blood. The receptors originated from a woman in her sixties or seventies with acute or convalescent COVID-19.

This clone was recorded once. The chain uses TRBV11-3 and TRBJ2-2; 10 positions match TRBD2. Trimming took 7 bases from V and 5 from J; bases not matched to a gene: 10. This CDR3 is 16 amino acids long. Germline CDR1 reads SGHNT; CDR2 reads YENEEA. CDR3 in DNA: TGTGCCAGCAAGCCCGGATTAGCGGGAGGTACCGGGGAGCTGTTTTTT. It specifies CASKPGLAGGTGELFF.

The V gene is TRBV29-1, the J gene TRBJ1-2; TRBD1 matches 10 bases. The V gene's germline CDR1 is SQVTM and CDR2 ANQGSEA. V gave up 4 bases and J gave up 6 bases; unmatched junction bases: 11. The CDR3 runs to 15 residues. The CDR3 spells CSVVSPGQGSHGYTF. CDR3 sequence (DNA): TGCAGCGTTGTTTCTCCGGGACAGGGGTCCCATGGCTACACCTTC.

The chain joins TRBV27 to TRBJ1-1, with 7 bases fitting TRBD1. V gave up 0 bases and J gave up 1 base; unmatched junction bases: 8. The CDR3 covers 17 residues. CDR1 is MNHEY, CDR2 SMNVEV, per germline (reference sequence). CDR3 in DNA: TGTGCCAGCAGTTTATCGCGCAGGGGGAGGTGGAACACTGAAGCTTTCTTT. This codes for CASSLSRRGRWNTEAFF.

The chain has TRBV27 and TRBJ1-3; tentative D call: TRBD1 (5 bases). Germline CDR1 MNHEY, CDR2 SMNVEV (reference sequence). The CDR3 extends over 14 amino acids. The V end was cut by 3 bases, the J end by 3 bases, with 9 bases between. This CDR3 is CASSLAGFGNTIYF. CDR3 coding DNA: TGTGCCAGCAGTTTGGCAGGGTTTGGAAACACCATATATTTT.

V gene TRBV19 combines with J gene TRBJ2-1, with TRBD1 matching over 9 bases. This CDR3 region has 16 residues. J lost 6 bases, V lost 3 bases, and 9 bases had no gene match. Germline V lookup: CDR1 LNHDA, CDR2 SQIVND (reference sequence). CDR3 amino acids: CASSITGGFSFNEQFF. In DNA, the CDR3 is TGTGCCAGTAGTATCACAGGGGGCTTTTCGTTCAATGAGCAGTTCTTC. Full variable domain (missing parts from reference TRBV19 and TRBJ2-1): DGGITQSPKYLFRKEGQNVTLSCEQNLNHDAMYWYRQDPGQGLRLIYYSQIVNDFQKGDIAEGYSVSREKKESFPLTVTSAQKNPTAFYLCASSITGGFSFNEQFFGPGTRLTVL.

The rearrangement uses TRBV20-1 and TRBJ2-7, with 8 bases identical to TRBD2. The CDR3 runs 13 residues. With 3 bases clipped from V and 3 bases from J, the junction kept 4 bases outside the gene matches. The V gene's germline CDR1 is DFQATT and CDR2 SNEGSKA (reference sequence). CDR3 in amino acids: CSASTGGSYEQYF. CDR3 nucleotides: TGCAGTGCTAGTACGGGGGGGAGCTACGAGCAGTACTTC.

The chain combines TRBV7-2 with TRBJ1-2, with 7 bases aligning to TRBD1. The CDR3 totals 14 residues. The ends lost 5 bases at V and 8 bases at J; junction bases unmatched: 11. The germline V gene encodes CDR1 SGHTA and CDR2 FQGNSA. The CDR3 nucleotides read TGTGCCAGCAGCACGGGACAGACTAGTACAGGCTACACCTTC. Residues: CASSTGQTSTGYTF.

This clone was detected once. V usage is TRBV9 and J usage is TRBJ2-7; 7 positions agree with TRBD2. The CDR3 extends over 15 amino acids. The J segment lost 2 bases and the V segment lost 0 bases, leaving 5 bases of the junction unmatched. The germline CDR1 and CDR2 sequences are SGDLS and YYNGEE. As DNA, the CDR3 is TGTGCCAGCAGCGTAGCGGGGGGTTACACCTACGAGCAGTACTTC. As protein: CASSVAGGYTYEQYF.

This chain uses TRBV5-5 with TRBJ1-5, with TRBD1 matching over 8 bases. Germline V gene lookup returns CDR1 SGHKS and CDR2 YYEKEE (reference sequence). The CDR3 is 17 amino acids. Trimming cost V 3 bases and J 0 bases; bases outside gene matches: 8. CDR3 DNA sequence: TGTGCCAGCAGCTCGGACCCGGGACAGGCTAGCAATCAGCCCCAGCATTTT. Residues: CASSSDPGQASNQPQHF.